In this sample, the clone carrying this T cell receptor beta chain turned up a few times. Its antigen is unidentified. MiXCR, run by TCRdb on the 5' RACE reads, gives a single entry per CDR3 protein. The sample contains 470,000 or so distinct CDR3 sequences, roughly 18% of which appear only once. The sample is drawn from a study of T-cell memory formation after mild COVID-19. The overall study: The TCR clusters were mostly specific to one donor.

The CDR3 totals 15 residues. Trimming at V came to 5 bases and at J to 4 bases, leaving 9 bases not matched to a gene. CDR1 and CDR2 from the germline V gene are SGHTA and FQGNSA. Overall study results and limits: Cross-reactive memory apparently joined, as some responding clones appeared in pre-infection memory. Still unconfirmed is whether the second-wave clones peaking on day 37 recognized SARS-CoV-2. Contracting clones from day 15 to 85 had balanced CD4/CD8; later expanders favoured CD4+.

This TCR derives from a man aged 18 to 30 who had mild COVID-19 (a few samples of this study predate the infection). Cell type and time point are not known. The chain combines TRBV7-2 with TRBJ1-2; TRBD1 matches 8 bases. Input material: PBMCs or a T cell subset sorted from them (not recorded which). The CDR3 is CASSPGQGLGYGYTF. Written as DNA, the CDR3 is TGTGCCAGCAGCCCAGGACAGGGTTTAGGCTATGGCTACACCTTC.